One T cell receptor (beta chain) is described in this entry. Living in 24 US areas, the participants were between about 18 and 95 years of age. CDR1 and CDR2 from the germline V gene are MNHEY and SMNVEV (reference sequence). The CDR3 is 13 amino acids. Trimming took off 5 bases at V and 2 bases at J, with 7 bases between the two ends. The record originates from a study of blood T cell repertoires in COVID-19. Across the whole study: The United States, Italy and Spain supplied acute and convalescent COVID-19 samples.

This table comes from immunoSEQ multiplex PCR, and its TCRdb copy is limited to in-frame clones, with some not included. The sample has fewer than 250,000 clones; about nine tenths are singletons. The rearrangement uses TRBV27 and TRBJ1-5, with D maybe TRBD1 (6 bases). The clonotype originates from a woman aged 30 to 39 with acute COVID-19. The sequenced sample was PBMCs or T cells enriched from blood (not recorded which). The CDR3 region is CASSRTGNQPQHF. The CDR3 DNA is TGTGCCAGCAGTAGGACAGGCAATCAGCCCCAGCATTTT.